This TCR beta chain is from a study of beta chain features in type 1 diabetes. Study conclusions and caveats: Shorter TCRB CDR3s, moderately but significantly so, marked every one of the four CD4+ subsets in Type 1 diabetes patients.

Germline V CDR1 and CDR2: SQVTM, ANQGSEA. The germline V and J ends were trimmed by 4 bases and 5 bases, with 9 bases remaining between them. This CDR3 comprises 12 residues. Sequencing targeted expressed TCRB transcripts, as all isolated RNA had been reverse transcribed. Data came from immunoSEQ multiplex PCR; TCRdb stores just in-frame clones and leaves some out. The sample has hundreds of thousands of clones, roughly 30% seen once. Comments on this clone: Its antigen is not identified. At the DNA level, this CDR3 is encoded by other sequences in the same sample as well.

This clonotype was sampled from a young man in good health. The V and J genes are TRBV29-1 and TRBJ1-5, with D tentatively TRBD1 (5 bases). What was sequenced was naive CD4+ T cells from blood. The CDR3 DNA reads TGCAGCGTTGGGGAAGGGGATCAGCCCCAGCATTTT. Encoded protein: CSVGEGDQPQHF. The full variable domain, rest sourced from reference TRBV29-1 and TRBJ1-5, is SAVISQKPSRDICQRGTSLTIQCQVDSQVTMMFWYRQQPGQSLTLIATANQGSEATYESGFVIDKFPISRPNLTFSTLTVSNMSPEDSSIYLCSVGEGDQPQHFGDGTRLSIL.